This passage covers 30 T cell receptor beta chains from one sample sequenced in a study of blood T cells in healthy people across ages. Then a second PCR, running about 7 to 11 cycles, was carried out with a sample-barcoded 5' primer and a J-beta primer mix. TCRdb independently ran MiXCR on the 5' RACE reads; one entry per CDR3 protein. The data contain more than 800,000 distinct CDR3 sequences, around 30% of them singletons. Material: blood. These receptor sequences come from a woman of 80 years or more in good health.

This clonotype was counted only a few times. V gene TRBV6-5 combines with J gene TRBJ1-2; 8 bases match TRBD1. The germline V gene encodes CDR1 MNHEY and CDR2 SVGAGI. With V trimmed by 6 bases and J by 8 bases, 5 bases remained unmatched. The CDR3 totals 12 residues. For the CDR3, the DNA is TGTGCCAGCAGACAGGGGGACTGGGGCTACACCTTC. As protein: CASRQGDWGYTF.

Ten or more counts support this clonotype. The V and J genes are TRBV7-2 and TRBJ2-6, with 11 bases lining up with TRBD1. The trim removed 5 bases at V and 3 bases at J, leaving 9 bases unmatched. This CDR3 comprises 18 residues. From germline, CDR1 is SGHTA and CDR2 FQGNSA. The CDR3 region has the DNA TGTGCCAGCAGCCCCTTTGGACAGGGGGCAATTGGGGCCAACGTCCTGACTTTC. Residues: CASSPFGQGAIGANVLTF.

This clonotype was detected ten times or more. The chain carries TRBV3-1 and TRBJ2-5; no firm D call. V was shortened by 9 bases and J by 4 bases, with 12 bases between the two germline ends. The CDR3 covers 12 residues. Germline V gene sequence: CDR1 LGHDT, CDR2 YNNKEL (reference sequence). This CDR3 reads CASSFWRETQYF. The CDR3, as DNA: TGTGCCAGTTCCTTCTGGAGAGAGACCCAGTACTTC.

This clonotype has a count of ten or more. The chain employs TRBV20-1 and TRBJ2-5; possibly TRBD1 for D (6 bases). Trimming stripped 3 bases from V and 5 bases from J, with 13 bases between. The germline CDR1 and CDR2 sequences are DFQATT and SNEGSKA (reference sequence). The CDR3 runs 13 residues. CDR3 region: CSASNRAGETQYF. The CDR3 DNA is TGCAGTGCTAGTAACAGGGCAGGGGAGACCCAGTACTTC.

This clonotype has ten or more counts. J is TRBJ2-5 and V is TRBV7-2; 12 nucleotides align to TRBD2. Germline V CDR1 and CDR2: SGHTA, FQGNSA. This CDR3 region has 16 residues. The V gene end was trimmed by 3 bases and the J gene end by 5 bases; junction bases not matched to a gene: 7. CDR3 DNA sequence: TGTGCCAGCAGCTTGCCCCTAGCGGGGGGGCTGGAGACCCAGTACTTC. It yields the protein CASSLPLAGGLETQYF.

This clonotype came up once. The V gene is TRBV6-5, the J gene TRBJ2-7; a weak D match, TRBD2 (5 bases). The germline V and J ends were trimmed by 6 bases and 3 bases, with 18 bases remaining between them. CDR1 and CDR2 from the germline V gene are MNHEY and SVGAGI. CDR3 length: 15 amino acids. Here the CDR3 DNA reads TGTGCCAGCAGCTTAGCGCTGGGAGAAGGCTACGAGCAGTACTTC. Translated, it gives CASSLALGEGYEQYF.

J is TRBJ2-3 and V is TRBV12-3 or TRBV12-4; 7 bases map to TRBD2. The CDR3 has 15 residues. Unmatched junction bases numbered 8, after V lost 8 bases and J lost 0 bases. For the CDR3, the DNA is TGTGCCAGCCGGGCTAGCGGTCTGAGCACAGATACGCAGTATTTT. Translating gives CASRASGLSTDTQYF.

The chain is built from TRBV20-1 and TRBJ2-7; D unresolved. The CDR3 consists of 12 residues. Germline V lookup: CDR1 DFQATT, CDR2 SNEGSKA (reference sequence). V gave up 5 bases and J gave up 1 base, with 9 bases separating them. The CDR3 here is CSAPRVSYEQYF. The CDR3 DNA reads as TGCAGTGCTCCTCGTGTTTCCTACGAGCAGTACTTC.

Of note for this clonotype: A much larger clone differs from this one at a single base, so this may be a read error. V usage is TRBV18 and J usage is TRBJ2-4; D may be TRBD2 (6 bases). Germline V gives CDR1 KGHSH, CDR2 LQKENI. The V end was cut by 3 bases, the J end by 13 bases, with 16 bases between. CDR3 length: 13 amino acids. This CDR3 reads CASSPGRKEIQYF. The CDR3 bases are TGTGCCAGCTCACCTGGGAGGAAAGAGATCCAGTACTTC. Full variable domain (missing parts from reference TRBV18 and TRBJ2-4): NAGVMQNPRHLVRRRGQEARLRCSPMKGHSHVYWYRQLPEEGLKFMVYLQKENIIDESGMPKERFSAEFPKEGPSILRIQQVVRGDSAAYFCASSPGRKEIQYFGAGTRLSVL.

This clonotype was counted at least ten times. This chain joins TRBV21-1 and TRBJ2-3. TRBV21-1 is flagged as a pseudogene. The CDR3 is made up of 16 amino acids. For the CDR3, the DNA is TGTGCCAGCAGCACTTCATCACCGAAGAGCACAGATACGCAGTATTTT. Translating gives CASSTSSPKSTDTQYF.

V gene TRBV21-1 combines with J gene TRBJ1-5. TRBV21-1 is noted as a pseudogene. There are 16 residues in the CDR3. The CDR3 region is CASSKRVGLSNQPQHF. CDR3 DNA: TGTGCCAGCAGCAAAAGGGTTGGCTTAAGCAATCAGCCCCAGCATTTT.

This clonotype was seen many times. This rearrangement joins TRBV6-2 or TRBV6-3 to TRBJ2-4, with 7 positions matching TRBD1. The CDR3 extends over 16 amino acids. Germline CDR1 and CDR2: MNHEY and SVGEGT. Trimming at V came to 6 bases and at J to 6 bases, leaving 14 bases not matched to a gene. Here the CDR3 DNA reads TGTGCCAGCAGCCACCGACAGGGATCCGCCTTAAACATTCAGTACTTC. This gives the protein CASSHRQGSALNIQYF.

This clonotype has ten or more counts. V usage is TRBV20-1 and J usage is TRBJ2-1; D remains unclear. The germline gives CDR1 DFQATT, CDR2 SNEGSKA (reference sequence). V was shortened by 5 bases and J by 2 bases, with 13 bases between the two germline ends. The CDR3 spans 14 residues. CDR3 nucleotides: TGCAGTGCTTCCCGACCCAGTACCTACAATGAGCAGTTCTTC. This encodes CSASRPSTYNEQFF.

This clonotype was detected ten times or more. This chain links TRBV7-6 with TRBJ2-5; 11 bases map to TRBD2. The junction had 15 bases not matched to a gene; V was cut back by 5 bases and J by 4 bases. The CDR3 has 18 residues. CDR1 and CDR2 (germline): SGHVS, FNYEAQ. The chain's CDR3 is CASSPQVGLAGGSETQYF. In DNA, the CDR3 is TGTGCCAGCAGCCCCCAAGTAGGGTTAGCGGGGGGGTCAGAGACCCAGTACTTC.

This clonotype was observed a few times. Without the conserved terminal phenylalanine or tryptophan, this CDR3 likely stems from a read error. This sequence joins TRBV20-1 and TRBJ2-2; TRBD1 matches at 8 bases. Germline V lookup: CDR1 DFQATT, CDR2 SNEGSKA (reference sequence). The CDR3 covers 13 residues. V was pared by 6 bases and J by 6 bases, with 6 bases of the junction left unmatched. This CDR3 reads CSADRGVAGELFC. The DNA of the CDR3 is TGCAGTGCCGACAGGGGTGTAGCCGGGGAGCTGTTTTGT.

This chain links TRBV9 with TRBJ2-5; D call uncertain. CDR3 length equals 14 residues. Trimming stripped 4 bases from V and 5 bases from J, with 15 bases between. The germline V gene has CDR1 SGDLS and CDR2 YYNGEE. The CDR3 bases are TGTGCCAGCAGCTCTAGGACGCGAAGGGAGACCCAGTACTTC. This translates into CASSSRTRRETQYF.

In this sample, this clonotype turned up many times. The gene calls are TRBV20-1 and TRBJ2-3; D gene ambiguous. V lost 4 bases and J lost 4, with 9 bases in between. The V gene's germline CDR1 is DFQATT and CDR2 SNEGSKA (reference sequence). The CDR3 spans 12 residues. The CDR3, as DNA: TGCAGTGCTAATCCGGGTTCAGATACGCAGTATTTT. Translated, it gives CSANPGSDTQYF.

This clonotype was counted at least ten times. The rearrangement links TRBV7-2 to TRBJ2-1, with 8 nucleotides matching TRBD2. The junction had 8 bases not matched to a gene; V was cut back by 8 bases and J by 5 bases. The CDR3 has 14 amino acids. Germline assignment: CDR1 SGHTA and CDR2 FQGNSA. Written as DNA, the CDR3 is TGTGCCAGCGGGGAAGCGGGGGCAAACAATGAGCAGTTCTTC. Its translation is CASGEAGANNEQFF. Using reference TRBV7-2 and TRBJ2-1 for the parts outside the CDR3, the full variable domain is GAGVSQSPSNKVTEKGKDVELRCDPISGHTALYWYRQSLGQGLEFLIYFQGNSAPDKSGLPSDRFSAERTGGSVSTLTIQRTQQEDSAVYLCASGEAGANNEQFFGPGTRLTVL.

This clonotype was detected ten times or more. The V gene is TRBV5-1, the J gene TRBJ2-3; D unclear. The CDR3 sequence is 15 residues long. The germline gives CDR1 SGHRS, CDR2 YFSETQ. Trimming took off 4 bases at V and 1 base at J, with 13 bases between the two ends. CDR3 nucleotide sequence: TGCGCCAGCAGCCCAGAGACACCACGCACAGATACGCAGTATTTT. Amino acids: CASSPETPRTDTQYF.

This clonotype was observed a few times. The rearrangement links TRBV12-3 or TRBV12-4 to TRBJ2-2, with D possibly being TRBD1 (5 bases). CDR3 length equals 16 residues. Trimming took off 7 bases at V and 9 bases at J, with 24 bases between the two ends. The DNA of the CDR3 is TGTGCCAGCACCACCACCCTAGGGGTAGGCTTAAGGGAGCTGTTTTTT. It specifies CASTTTLGVGLRELFF.

This clonotype was observed a handful of times. A much larger clone lies a single base off, so this may be a read error. The chain has TRBV20-1 and TRBJ2-7; 9 bases agree with TRBD2. Germline V gives CDR1 DFQATT, CDR2 SNEGSKA (reference sequence). The CDR3 sequence is 15 residues long. Losses at the gene ends were 0 bases for V and 7 bases for J; bases not matched to a gene: 10. CDR3 DNA: TGCAGTGCTAGAGACGGCGGGGGGGCCTACAATGAGCAGTACTTC. Translation: CSARDGGGAYNEQYF.

Worth noting for this clonotype: This may be a read error: a much more frequent sequence differs by one nucleotide. This rearrangement joins TRBV5-5 to TRBJ1-2; 8 nucleotides align to TRBD1. The CDR3 has 13 residues. With 6 bases clipped from V and 3 bases from J, the junction kept 4 bases outside the gene matches. Looked up from germline, CDR1 is SGHKS and CDR2 is YYEKEE (reference sequence). The CDR3 bases are TGTGCCAGCAACCCGGGACAGGACTATGGCTACACCTTC. It encodes CASNPGQDYGYTF.

The J gene is TRBJ2-7, the V gene TRBV27; tentative D call: TRBD2 (6 bases). The CDR3 is made up of 13 amino acids. CDR1 and CDR2 from the germline V gene are MNHEY and SMNVEV (reference sequence). Between the trimmed V and J ends, which lost 2 bases and 7 bases, there was a span of 12 bases. CDR3 sequence reads: CASSLGGAFEQYF. The CDR3 DNA reads TGTGCCAGCAGTTTAGGCGGGGCCTTTGAGCAGTACTTC.

This clonotype was counted many times. The rearrangement links TRBV7-2 to TRBJ1-2; TRBD1 aligns across 7 bases. After removal of 1 base from V and 4 bases from J, the junction contained 3 bases not matched to a gene. Germline values: CDR1 SGHTA, CDR2 FQGNSA. The CDR3 is 14 amino acids. The CDR3: CASSLVWTGYGYTF. The DNA of the CDR3 is TGTGCCAGCAGCTTAGTTTGGACAGGCTATGGCTACACCTTC.

J is TRBJ2-1 and V is TRBV20-1; 7 bases match TRBD2. CDR1 and CDR2 from the germline V gene are DFQATT and SNEGSKA (reference sequence). The V and J ends lost 1 base and 0 bases, in that order; junction bases with no gene match: 6. The length of the CDR3 is 16 residues. CDR3 DNA: TGCAGTGCTAGAGTATCTGGCGGGAGCTCCTACAATGAGCAGTTCTTC. Amino acids: CSARVSGGSSYNEQFF.

The rearrangement links TRBV29-1 to TRBJ2-5; no clear D. The CDR3 contains 13 residues. The V end lost 0 bases, the J end lost 1 base, and 6 bases lay between the germline ends. Germline V lookup: CDR1 SQVTM, CDR2 ANQGSEA. CDR3 residues: CSVEDGPQETQYF. DNA of the CDR3: TGCAGCGTTGAAGACGGACCCCAAGAGACCCAGTACTTC.

This clonotype has ten or more counts. The genes are TRBV11-2 and TRBJ2-3, with a possible D match to TRBD1 (6 bases). The CDR3 is made up of 18 amino acids. Germline CDR1 reads SGHAT; CDR2 reads FQNNGV. Trimming pared 2 bases from V and 2 bases from J, leaving 20 bases between. CDR3 nucleotides: TGTGCCAGCAGCTTACGCCAGGCCGCAAGGGGACACACAGATACGCAGTATTTT. This encodes CASSLRQAARGHTDTQYF.

This clonotype was counted a few times. This chain links TRBV7-9 with TRBJ2-3; no definite D call. Trimming took off 5 bases at V and 4 bases at J, with 13 bases between the two ends. Germline V gives CDR1 SEHNR, CDR2 FQNEAQ (reference sequence). The CDR3 contains 14 residues. The CDR3: CASSPDRAADTQYF. For the CDR3, the DNA is TGTGCCAGCAGCCCGGACCGGGCGGCAGATACGCAGTATTTT.

Note on this clonotype: The junction does not match germline at one end; this may be a read error. The V and J genes are TRBV12-3 or TRBV12-4 and TRBJ2-7; D is undetermined. The CDR3 contains 14 residues. The CDR3, as DNA: TGCGCCAGCAGTGATAGAGCAGTCTCCATCGAGCAGTACTTC. Translation gives CASSDRAVSIEQYF.

Many counts were recorded for this clonotype. This chain uses TRBV7-2 with TRBJ2-3, with D possibly TRBD1 on 7 matching bases. V dropped 5 bases and J dropped 2 bases, with 17 bases sitting between them. The CDR3 covers 16 residues. Germline CDR1 is SGHTA and CDR2 is FQGNSA. CDR3: CASSPSGGGYTDTQYF. The CDR3 DNA reads as TGTGCCAGCAGCCCGTCAGGGGGAGGCTACACAGATACGCAGTATTTT.